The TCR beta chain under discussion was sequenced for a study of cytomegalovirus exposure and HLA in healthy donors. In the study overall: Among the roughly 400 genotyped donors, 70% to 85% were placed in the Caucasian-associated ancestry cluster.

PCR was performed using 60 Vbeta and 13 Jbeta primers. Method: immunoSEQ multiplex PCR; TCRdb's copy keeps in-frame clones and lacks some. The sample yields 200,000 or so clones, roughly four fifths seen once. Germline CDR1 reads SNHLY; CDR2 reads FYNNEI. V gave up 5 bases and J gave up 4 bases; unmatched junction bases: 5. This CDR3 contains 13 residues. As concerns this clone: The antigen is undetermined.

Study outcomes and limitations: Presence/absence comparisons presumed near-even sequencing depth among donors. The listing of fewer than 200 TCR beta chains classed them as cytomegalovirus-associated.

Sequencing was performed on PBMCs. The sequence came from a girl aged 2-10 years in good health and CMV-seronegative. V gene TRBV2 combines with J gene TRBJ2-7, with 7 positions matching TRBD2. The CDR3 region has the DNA TGTGCCAGCAGTCGGCCGGGAGGATACGAGCAGTACTTC. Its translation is CASSRPGGYEQYF. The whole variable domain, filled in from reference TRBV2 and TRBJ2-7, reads EPEVTQTPSHQVTQMGQEVILRCVPISNHLYFYWYRQILGQKVEFLVSFYNNEISEKSEIFDDQFSVERPDGSNFTLKIRSTKLEDSAMYFCASSRPGGYEQYFGPGTRLTVT.